This entry lists 32 T cell receptor beta chains sequenced from one sample in a study of T cells in Graves' hyperthyroidism and ophthalmopathy. Amplification of TCR beta CDR3 regions was performed using RNA transcripts as template. The HTBI primer set served for first-round RT-PCR of the TCR CDR3. TCRdb called the multiplex PCR reads again in MiXCR, with one record for every CDR3 protein. The sample includes around 720,000 distinct CDR3 sequences, about a third of them seen just once. The sample consisted of blood. All receptors derive from a woman in her thirties or forties with Graves' hyperthyroidism.

For this clonotype: Being one base from a much bigger clone, this may be a read error. V is TRBV9 and J is TRBJ1-1, with D unclear. The CDR3 is 12 residues long. The V end lost 3 bases, the J end lost 3 bases, and 6 bases lay between the germline ends. Germline V gene sequence: CDR1 SGDLS, CDR2 YYNGEE. The CDR3 spells CASSDGHTEAFF. The DNA of the CDR3 is TGTGCCAGCAGCGACGGGCACACTGAAGCTTTCTTT.

The V call is TRBV10-1, the J call TRBJ2-7; tentatively, D is TRBD2 (6 bases). The CDR3 consists of 14 residues. The ends were cut back, 5 bases at V and 3 bases at J, with 14 bases in the middle. Germline CDR1 reads WNHNN; CDR2 reads SYGVQD (reference sequence). CDR3 region: CASSSGTPVYEQYF. As DNA, the CDR3 is TGCGCCAGCAGTTCCGGGACTCCAGTCTACGAGCAGTACTTC.

This clonotype was detected many times. This chain links TRBV6-4 with TRBJ2-7, with unresolved D. Deletions cut 7 bases from V and 2 bases from J, with 15 bases between. The V gene's germline CDR1 is MRHNA and CDR2 SNTAGT. This CDR3 comprises 14 residues. The CDR3 DNA reads as TGTGCCAGCAAGCCCCGCCGTCCAGCCTACGAGCAGTACTTC. This gives the protein CASKPRRPAYEQYF.

The gene calls are TRBV7-2 and TRBJ2-7; 8 nucleotides agree with TRBD2. Losses at the gene ends were 8 bases for V and 7 bases for J; bases not matched to a gene: 25. CDR1 is SGHTA and CDR2 is FQGNSA in the germline V gene. The CDR3 length is 18 residues. In DNA, the CDR3 is TGTGCCAGCGAATATAGACCCGCGGAGCGGGGGCCAGTGGGTGAGCAGTACTTC. It yields the protein CASEYRPAERGPVGEQYF.

This clonotype was seen many times. The chain links TRBV10-3 to TRBJ1-3; TRBD1 agrees at 8 bases. With V trimmed by 10 bases and J by 0 bases, 11 bases remained unmatched. Looked up from germline, CDR1 is ENHRY and CDR2 is SYGVKD. There are 16 residues in the CDR3. The CDR3 sequence is CATGQEIPDSGNTIYF. DNA of the CDR3: TGTGCCACGGGACAGGAAATCCCCGACTCTGGAAACACCATATATTTT.

This sequence joins TRBV4-3 and TRBJ2-7; D is unresolved. Deletions cut 10 bases from V and 0 bases from J, with 16 bases between. Per germline, CDR1 LGHNA and CDR2 YSLEER. CDR3 length: 14 amino acids. CDR3 sequence (DNA): TGCGCCACCCCCACGGGCGCAAGCTCCTACGAGCAGTACTTC. Its protein product is CATPTGASSYEQYF.

The chain combines TRBV6-2 or TRBV6-3 with TRBJ2-7; TRBD2 might be the D (5 bases). Matching the DNA end better, TRBJ2-1 makes the J call doubtful. The CDR3 is made up of 14 amino acids. Germline V lookup: CDR1 MNHEY, CDR2 SVGEGT. CDR3 nucleotide sequence: TGTGCCGCGGGTTCGGGATTAGCATACCATGAGCAGTTCTTC. It codes for CAAGSGLAYHEQFF.

This clonotype was seen a few times. This chain uses TRBV2 with TRBJ1-1; D unresolved. CDR3 length equals 14 residues. V lost 6 bases and J 1 base, leaving 12 bases between the germline ends. The germline V gene encodes CDR1 SNHLY and CDR2 FYNNEI. Written as DNA, the CDR3 is TGTGCCAGCAGATCAAGGACGGAGAACACTGAAGCTTTCTTT. The encoded protein is CASRSRTENTEAFF.

This clonotype appeared a few times. Since a much larger clone is just one base distant, this may be a read error. This chain uses TRBV12-3 or TRBV12-4 with TRBJ1-1; TRBD1 aligns across 9 bases. The CDR3 covers 14 residues. The V segment lost 6 bases and the J segment 4 bases; nucleotides outside the gene matches: 6. DNA of the CDR3: TGTGCCAGCAGGCCCGGGACAGGGTTCACTGAAGCTTTCTTT. Translating gives CASRPGTGFTEAFF.

The chain uses TRBV6-6 and TRBJ1-1, with no clear D. From germline, CDR1 is MNHNY and CDR2 SVGAGI (reference sequence). This CDR3 has 13 amino acids. Trimming stripped 8 bases from V and 5 bases from J, with 15 bases between. In DNA, the CDR3 is TGTGCCAGCCTCCTTTTGGGAGGAACTGAAGCTTTCTTT. Translating gives CASLLLGGTEAFF.

The gene calls are TRBV25-1 and TRBJ2-5; 7 bases map to TRBD2. The CDR3 contains 16 residues. Germline values: CDR1 MGHDK, CDR2 SYGVNS. The trim removed 3 bases at V and 5 bases at J, leaving 12 bases unmatched. DNA for the CDR3: TGTGCCAGCAGTGACCCCTGGGGGGGATTTCAGGAGACCCAGTACTTC. Residues: CASSDPWGGFQETQYF.

There are a few counts of this clonotype. V and J are TRBV20-1 and TRBJ1-5, with a possible D match to TRBD1 (5 bases). The CDR3 has 15 amino acids. Germline loops: CDR1 DFQATT, CDR2 SNEGSKA (reference sequence). The V end was cut by 3 bases, the J end by 0 bases, with 12 bases between. CDR3 loop: CSASPWGVSNQPQHF. The CDR3 DNA reads as TGCAGTGCTAGTCCCTGGGGCGTTAGCAATCAGCCCCAGCATTTT.

In nucleotides, the CDR3 is TGTGCCAGCAGCCAACCTGGGACAGGGTACGACTACACCTTC. It specifies CASSQPGTGYDYTF. This chain uses TRBV4-2 with TRBJ1-2, with 9 bases aligning to TRBD1. Germline lookup yields CDR1 LGHNA and CDR2 YNFKEQ. The CDR3 runs to 14 residues. V lost 2 bases and J lost 10; bases outside the gene matches: 8.

This clonotype appeared a few times. The V gene is TRBV28, the J gene TRBJ1-6; D ambiguous. Between the trimmed V and J ends, which lost 5 bases and 7 bases, there was a span of 9 bases. Per germline, CDR1 MDHEN and CDR2 SYDVKM. This CDR3 spans 13 amino acids. The CDR3 DNA sequence: TGTGCCAGCAGTATTAAGGTGAATTCACCCCTCCACTTT. Its translation: CASSIKVNSPLHF. Full variable domain (rest looked up from reference TRBV28 and TRBJ1-6): DVKVTQSSRYLVKRTGEKVFLECVQDMDHENMFWYRQDPGLGLRLIYFSYDVKMKEKGDIPEGYSVSREKKERFSLILESASTNQTSMYLCASSIKVNSPLHFGNGTRLTVT.

This clonotype was recorded many times. The V and J genes are TRBV2 and TRBJ2-3; 14 bases are shared with TRBD2. The germline CDR1 and CDR2 sequences are SNHLY and FYNNEI. The CDR3 covers 13 residues. Losses at the gene ends were 4 bases for V and 14 bases for J; bases not matched to a gene: 5. The DNA for the CDR3 is TGTGCCAGCAGTGGGGGACTAGCGGGAGAACGGTATTTT. Amino acids: CASSGGLAGERYF.

This clonotype was recorded many times. The chain links TRBV7-9 to TRBJ2-5; TRBD2 aligns across 8 bases. The V gene's germline CDR1 is SEHNR and CDR2 FQNEAQ (reference sequence). The V segment lost 5 bases and the J segment 5 bases; nucleotides outside the gene matches: 10. CDR3 size: 15 residues. Here the CDR3 reads CASSLGLAYTETQYF. The DNA for the CDR3 is TGTGCCAGCAGCCTCGGACTAGCATATACGGAGACCCAGTACTTC.

This clonotype was picked up many times. The rearrangement uses TRBV9 and TRBJ1-6, with 8 nucleotides matching TRBD1. V dropped 0 bases and J dropped 10; count of bases not matched to a gene: 3. The CDR3 runs to 14 residues. The germline V gene has CDR1 SGDLS and CDR2 YYNGEE. The chain's CDR3 is CASSVAGGESPLHF. The CDR3 DNA reads TGTGCCAGCAGCGTAGCAGGGGGCGAATCACCCCTCCACTTT.

V is TRBV15 and J is TRBJ1-5, with unresolved D. This CDR3 comprises 17 residues. Trimming stripped 3 bases from V and 2 bases from J, with 17 bases between. Germline V gene lookup returns CDR1 LNHNV and CDR2 YYDKDF (reference sequence). The CDR3 spells CATSSYGPVRGNQPQHF. CDR3 in DNA: TGTGCCACCAGCAGTTACGGTCCGGTTCGGGGCAATCAGCCCCAGCATTTT.

This clonotype was counted many times. This chain connects TRBV10-3 to TRBJ1-1; TRBD1 is a possible D gene (5 bases). The CDR3 sequence is 14 residues long. Germline assignment: CDR1 ENHRY and CDR2 SYGVKD. With 6 bases removed from V and 4 bases from J, the gap between germline ends came to 15 bases. CDR3 protein: CAISATTGITEAFF. The CDR3 nucleotides read TGTGCCATCAGCGCCACAACAGGTATCACTGAAGCTTTCTTT.

This chain connects TRBV6-1 to TRBJ2-7; D is tentatively TRBD1 or TRBD2 (5 bases each). The CDR3 extends over 14 amino acids. CDR1 is MNHNS and CDR2 is SASEGT in the germline V gene. V lost 8 bases and J lost 1, with 15 bases in between. The CDR3 DNA follows: TGTGCCAGCCAAAGGGGCGGGCAATCCTACGAGCAGTACTTC. It encodes CASQRGGQSYEQYF.

This clonotype was recorded a few times. The V gene is TRBV19, the J gene TRBJ1-2, with 9 bases identical to TRBD1. This CDR3 has 19 residues. Per germline, CDR1 LNHDA and CDR2 SQIVND (reference sequence). The J segment lost 0 bases and the V segment lost 6 bases, leaving 17 bases of the junction unmatched. CDR3 region: CASSLITGGDPQANYGYTF. As DNA, the CDR3 is TGTGCCAGTAGCCTCATCACAGGGGGCGATCCCCAAGCTAACTATGGCTACACCTTC.

The sample holds many counts of this clonotype. One junction end does not reproduce the germline sequence, and a read error may be involved. The chain employs TRBV11-2 and TRBJ1-1; possible D gene TRBD1, 5 bases. Germline V gene sequence: CDR1 SGHAT, CDR2 FQNNGV. This CDR3 comprises 11 residues. The CDR3 is CASSLTGVSLF. CDR3 DNA: TGTGCCAGCAGCTTAACGGGGGTATCCCTATTT.

The CDR3 sequence: CASSQEGLATNEKLFF. The CDR3 DNA sequence: TGTGCCAGCAGCCAAGAGGGGCTTGCAACTAATGAAAAACTGTTTTTT. V and J are TRBV4-2 and TRBJ1-4; a weak D match, TRBD1 (5 bases). Germline values: CDR1 LGHNA, CDR2 YNFKEQ. This CDR3 has 16 amino acids. Trimming stripped 0 bases from V and 0 bases from J, with 8 bases between.

The chain recombines TRBV13 with TRBJ2-7; 10 nucleotides line up with TRBD2. Germline V gene data show CDR1 as PRHDT and CDR2 as FYEKMQ (reference sequence). V lost 5 bases, J lost 3 bases, and 19 bases stayed unmatched. The CDR3 covers 19 residues. The CDR3 nucleotides read TGTGCCAGCAGCGCCCAAACAGGGACCCAGCGGGAGGGATTCTACGAGCAGTACTTC. It encodes CASSAQTGTQREGFYEQYF.

The V gene is TRBV5-1, the J gene TRBJ2-2; 7 bases match TRBD2. This CDR3 has 16 residues. With 4 bases clipped from V and 6 bases from J, the junction kept 12 bases outside the gene matches. CDR1 SGHRS and CDR2 YFSETQ come from the germline V gene. DNA of the CDR3: TGCGCCAGCAGCCCGATCGGACTAGAAACCCCCGGGGAGCTGTTTTTT. Its protein product is CASSPIGLETPGELFF.

In its sample, this clonotype was seen once. The gene calls are TRBV2 and TRBJ1-1; D not resolved. The CDR3 contains 14 residues. Trimming shortened V by 0 bases and J by 4 bases, and 9 bases separated the two germline ends. The germline V gene encodes CDR1 SNHLY and CDR2 FYNNEI. The CDR3 sequence: CASSEAVGGTEAFF. Written as DNA, the CDR3 is TGTGCCAGCAGTGAAGCAGTCGGCGGCACTGAAGCTTTCTTT. Drawing the rest from reference TRBV2 and TRBJ1-1, the complete variable domain is EPEVTQTPSHQVTQMGQEVILRCVPISNHLYFYWYRQILGQKVEFLVSFYNNEISEKSEIFDDQFSVERPDGSNFTLKIRSTKLEDSAMYFCASSEAVGGTEAFFGQGTRLTVV.

The chain uses TRBV9 and TRBJ1-4; D perhaps matches TRBD1 (5 bases). Germline V gene data show CDR1 as SGDLS and CDR2 as YYNGEE. Trimming cost V 4 bases and J 8 bases, with 18 bases left between them. This CDR3 spans 15 amino acids. CDR3 protein: CASSHQGYLTEKLFF. In DNA, the CDR3 is TGTGCCAGCAGCCACCAGGGTTACCTAACGGAAAAACTGTTTTTT.

The chain recombines TRBV10-1 with TRBJ2-3, with D possibly TRBD2 on 6 matching bases. In germline, CDR1 is WNHNN, CDR2 SYGVQD (reference sequence). The V gene lost 3 bases and the J gene lost 6 bases, with 13 bases spanning the gap. This CDR3 region has 14 residues. The CDR3 DNA reads as TGCGCCAGCAGTGAAGAAGTTGCGGGGGATACGCAGTATTTT. Residues: CASSEEVAGDTQYF.

V gene TRBV19 combines with J gene TRBJ1-2; the D is unclear. This CDR3 region has 15 residues. Germline V lookup: CDR1 LNHDA, CDR2 SQIVND (reference sequence). The germline V and J ends were trimmed by 4 bases and 2 bases, with 14 bases remaining between them. The CDR3 is CASSKPSAKNYGYTF. CDR3 coding DNA: TGTGCCAGTAGTAAGCCGTCAGCGAAGAACTATGGCTACACCTTC.

Details on this clonotype: It may be a read error: a sequence one base away is much more abundant. The genes are TRBV20-1 and TRBJ2-5; 9 nucleotides line up with TRBD2. Germline loops: CDR1 DFQATT, CDR2 SNEGSKA (reference sequence). CDR3 size: 16 residues. The CDR3 coding sequence is TGCAGTGCTAGAGATGTCCTAGCGGGGTACCAAGAGGCCCAGTACTTC. Translated, it gives CSARDVLAGYQEAQYF.

This clonotype was seen ten or more times. This chain uses TRBV29-1 with TRBJ1-2, with D possibly being TRBD1 (5 bases). Looked up from germline, CDR1 is SQVTM and CDR2 is ANQGSEA. V was shortened by 8 bases and J by 7 bases, with 26 bases between the two germline ends. The CDR3 runs 15 residues. CDR3: CSSFLGTRGYGGYTF. For the CDR3, the DNA is TGCAGCAGTTTCCTCGGGACGAGGGGCTACGGTGGCTACACCTTC.

The gene calls are TRBV6-5 and TRBJ1-6; 9 bases map to TRBD1. V lost 5 bases to trimming and J lost 14 bases; unmatched junction nucleotides: 13. CDR3 length equals 15 residues. In germline, CDR1 is MNHEY, CDR2 SVGAGI. The CDR3 here is CASSIPGQGLNTLHF. The CDR3 nucleotides are TGTGCCAGCAGTATACCGGGACAGGGCCTAAATACCCTCCACTTT.